The entry below describes one T cell receptor (beta chain). Its antigen is unknown. The PCR ran on 60 Vbeta and 13 Jbeta primers. The protocol was immunoSEQ multiplex PCR, while the TCRdb copy is restricted to in-frame clones and leaves out a portion. Of fewer than 150,000 clones detected, about 80% appear once; the ten largest clones hold 1%. These data originate in a study of cytomegalovirus exposure and HLA in healthy donors. Notes on the study in general: The study listed about 150 cytomegalovirus-associated TCR beta chains. Apparent HLA restriction characterized most CMV-associated TCR beta chains in a later analysis.

Deletions cut 0 bases from V and 8 bases from J, with 8 bases between. The CDR3 runs to 13 residues. The germline CDR1 and CDR2 sequences are SGHNT and YYREEE (reference sequence). The chain carries TRBV5-4 and TRBJ2-2; maybe TRBD2 (5 bases). Material for sequencing was PBMCs. The sequence was obtained from a middle-aged man in good health and CMV-seronegative. The CDR3 is CASSLDGVGELFF. CDR3 bases: TGTGCCAGCAGCTTGGACGGGGTGGGGGAGCTGTTTTTT.